Shown below are 20 T cell receptor beta chains from a single sample sequenced in a study of shared clonotypes between healthy human individuals. Produced via immunoSEQ multiplex PCR; TCRdb's table is partial and in-frame only. The sample carries around 2.1 million clones, approximately 94% recorded once. Positively selected for CCR7, the CD45RO-negative cells used as naive CD8 cells excluded terminally differentiated effector memory CD45RA+ cells. Sequenced: naive CD8+ T cells from PBMCs. The receptors stem from a young man in good health. Some clones in this sample may be carry-over from other donors' samples.

V and J are TRBV9 and TRBJ2-7, with D tentatively TRBD1 (6 bases). This CDR3 has 15 residues. Germline V gene lookup returns CDR1 SGDLS and CDR2 YYNGEE. Trimming cost V 2 bases and J 6 bases, with 18 bases left between them. CDR3: CASSVGSGAGFEQYF. The CDR3 nucleotides are TGTGCCAGCAGCGTGGGATCAGGGGCGGGTTTCGAGCAGTACTTC.

This chain connects TRBV27 to TRBJ2-3; 7 bases match TRBD1. Losses at the gene ends were 2 bases for V and 1 base for J; bases not matched to a gene: 6. CDR3 length equals 16 residues. Germline CDR1 and CDR2: MNHEY and SMNVEV (reference sequence). In nucleotides, the CDR3 is TGTGCCAGCAGTTTAGTTCGGGACAGAGGCACAGATACGCAGTATTTT. Translating gives CASSLVRDRGTDTQYF.

This chain uses TRBV5-4 with TRBJ2-6; a weak D match, TRBD2 (5 bases). CDR1 and CDR2 from the germline V gene are SGHNT and YYREEE (reference sequence). V was trimmed by 10 bases and J by 3 bases, leaving 8 bases between them. This CDR3 contains 12 residues. The CDR3 region has the DNA TGTGCCGCTAGCAATGGGGCCAACGTCCTGACTTTC. This codes for CAASNGANVLTF.

The genes are TRBV27 and TRBJ1-5; no definite D call. The ends were cut back, 3 bases at V and 5 bases at J, with 17 bases in the middle. The CDR3 extends over 16 amino acids. Germline CDR1 is MNHEY and CDR2 is SMNVEV (reference sequence). CDR3 in amino acids: CASSLIFSDRYQPQHF. CDR3 nucleotide sequence: TGTGCCAGCAGTTTGATTTTTTCAGACCGATATCAGCCCCAGCATTTT.

The chain is built from TRBV28 and TRBJ2-3; a weak D match, TRBD2 (6 bases). Germline V CDR1 and CDR2: MDHEN, SYDVKM. V dropped 6 bases and J dropped 8 bases, with 15 bases sitting between them. This CDR3 has 13 amino acids. The CDR3 region is CASRTIGGRTQYF. DNA for the CDR3: TGTGCCAGCAGGACGATCGGGGGACGTACGCAGTATTTT. Based on the CDR3 plus reference TRBV28 and TRBJ2-3, the full variable domain is DVKVTQSSRYLVKRTGEKVFLECVQDMDHENMFWYRQDPGLGLRLIYFSYDVKMKEKGDIPEGYSVSREKKERFSLILESASTNQTSMYLCASRTIGGRTQYFGPGTRLTVL.

The chain carries TRBV7-3 and TRBJ2-3; 11 nucleotides agree with TRBD2. The length of the CDR3 is 16 residues. CDR1 and CDR2 (germline): SGHTA, FQGTGA. V was pared by 2 bases and J by 2 bases, with 3 bases of the junction left unmatched. This CDR3 reads CASSLGTSGHTDTQYF. The DNA of the CDR3 is TGTGCCAGCAGCTTAGGGACTAGCGGACACACAGATACGCAGTATTTT.

The V gene is TRBV4-1, the J gene TRBJ2-5; 10 nucleotides agree with TRBD2. CDR1 and CDR2 from the germline V gene are MGHRA and YSYEKL. Germline trimming cut 4 bases from V and 0 bases from J; bases unmatched to any gene: 8. The CDR3 length is 17 residues. Here the CDR3 reads CASSPHKLAGHQETQYF. In nucleotides, the CDR3 is TGCGCCAGCAGCCCGCACAAACTAGCGGGACACCAAGAGACCCAGTACTTC.

The chain links TRBV19 to TRBJ2-1, with D possibly being TRBD1 (5 bases). The V and J ends lost 6 bases and 2 bases respectively, with 8 bases between them. CDR3 length: 13 residues. Germline V gene data show CDR1 as LNHDA and CDR2 as SQIVND (reference sequence). CDR3 in amino acids: CASRQGTYNEQFF. The CDR3 nucleotides are TGTGCCAGTAGGCAGGGAACCTACAATGAGCAGTTCTTC.

This rearrangement joins TRBV13 to TRBJ2-1; D is uncertain. V lost 4 bases to trimming and J lost 0 bases, with 10 bases between them. The CDR3 is made up of 15 amino acids. CDR1 is PRHDT and CDR2 is FYEKMQ in the germline V gene (reference sequence). The CDR3 DNA is TGTGCCAGCAGCTCCAACCCGATCTCCTACAATGAGCAGTTCTTC. Its protein is CASSSNPISYNEQFF.

This chain links TRBV7-3 with TRBJ1-4; no definite D call. V was shortened by 1 base and J by 8 bases, with 11 bases between the two germline ends. This CDR3 has 14 amino acids. The germline V gene encodes CDR1 SGHTA and CDR2 FQGTGA. The CDR3 spells CASSLRQSTEKLFF. As DNA, the CDR3 is TGTGCCAGCAGCTTAAGGCAGAGTACCGAAAAACTGTTTTTT.

The genes are TRBV5-6 and TRBJ2-3; D ambiguous. CDR3 size: 15 residues. Germline CDR1 reads SGHDT; CDR2 reads YYEEEE. V lost 4 bases, J lost 2 bases, and 14 bases lay in between. The CDR3 here is CASSPAQVITDTQYF. DNA for the CDR3: TGTGCCAGCAGCCCCGCGCAGGTAATCACAGATACGCAGTATTTT.

The chain employs TRBV4-1 and TRBJ2-3; 7 bases align to TRBD2. The CDR3 consists of 19 residues. V dropped 0 bases and J dropped 4; count of bases not matched to a gene: 16. Germline V gene sequence: CDR1 MGHRA, CDR2 YSYEKL. CDR3: CASSQDRPRTSVLADTQYF. The CDR3 DNA reads TGCGCCAGCAGCCAAGATCGACCCCGAACTAGCGTATTGGCAGATACGCAGTATTTT.

The rearrangement uses TRBV29-1 and TRBJ2-3; 8 nucleotides align to TRBD1. J was trimmed by 0 bases and V by 7 bases; bases with no gene match: 9. This CDR3 is 15 amino acids long. Germline V gene data show CDR1 as SQVTM and CDR2 as ANQGSEA. Here the CDR3 DNA reads TGCAGCGCCCCTGGACAGGGACGGAGCACAGATACGCAGTATTTT. It codes for CSAPGQGRSTDTQYF.

The rearrangement joins TRBV7-9 to TRBJ1-2; D is perhaps TRBD1 (5 bases). The CDR3 length is 13 residues. The V and J ends lost 2 bases and 6 bases respectively, with 10 bases between them. Germline assignment: CDR1 SEHNR and CDR2 FQNEAQ (reference sequence). In DNA, the CDR3 is TGTGCCAGCAGCTTATCAGGGATCGATGGCTACACCTTC. This encodes CASSLSGIDGYTF. Full variable domain (missing parts from reference TRBV7-9 and TRBJ1-2): DTGVSQNPRHKITKRGQNVTFRCDPISEHNRLYWYRQTLGQGPEFLTYFQNEAQLEKSRLLSDRFSAERPKGSFSTLEIQRTEQGDSAMYLCASSLSGIDGYTFGSGTRLTVV.

The chain is built from TRBV7-3 and TRBJ2-1, with TRBD2 matching 11 bases. The CDR3 spans 15 residues. Germline V lookup: CDR1 SGHTA, CDR2 FQGTGA. The junction had 5 bases not matched to a gene; V was cut back by 5 bases and J by 5 bases. CDR3 in amino acids: CASSDGLAGNNEQFF. CDR3 in DNA: TGTGCCAGCAGCGATGGACTAGCGGGTAACAATGAGCAGTTCTTC. The full variable domain, rest sourced from reference TRBV7-3 and TRBJ2-1, is GAGVSQTPSNKVTEKGKYVELRCDPISGHTALYWYRQSLGQGPEFLIYFQGTGAADDSGLPNDRFFAVRPEGSVSTLKIQRTERGDSAVYLCASSDGLAGNNEQFFGPGTRLTVL.

The chain combines TRBV5-1 with TRBJ1-3; TRBD1 matches 8 bases. There are 18 residues in the CDR3. Per germline, CDR1 SGHRS and CDR2 YFSETQ. J lost 2 bases, V lost 0 bases, and 10 bases had no gene match. CDR3 nucleotides: TGCGCCAGCAGCTTGGAGCTGCCAGGGGGCTTTACTGGAAACACCATATATTTT. Protein sequence: CASSLELPGGFTGNTIYF.

In its sample, this clone was seen once. This sequence joins TRBV11-2 and TRBJ2-7; 11 bases fit TRBD1. Germline trimming cut 8 bases from V and 3 bases from J; bases unmatched to any gene: 3. Germline V gives CDR1 SGHAT, CDR2 FQNNGV. The CDR3 extends over 13 amino acids. This CDR3 is CASQGQGDYEQYF. The DNA of the CDR3 is TGTGCCAGCCAGGGACAGGGGGACTACGAGCAGTACTTC.

This clone was observed a few times. In the same sample, other DNA sequences code for this CDR3. This chain links TRBV6-1 with TRBJ2-7, with a possible D match to TRBD1 (6 bases). Germline CDR1 and CDR2: MNHNS and SASEGT. This CDR3 contains 12 residues. V was trimmed by 1 base and J by 7 bases, leaving 8 bases between them. Here the CDR3 DNA reads TGTGCCAGCAGTGAAGTCAGGGGTGAGCAGTACTTC. It codes for CASSEVRGEQYF.

This chain links TRBV15 with TRBJ1-3, with D hard to call. Trimming stripped 0 bases from V and 3 bases from J, with 12 bases between. This CDR3 has 16 residues. Germline V gene sequence: CDR1 LNHNV, CDR2 YYDKDF (reference sequence). DNA for the CDR3: TGTGCCACCAGCAGAGATCGGCGGATCGATGGAAACACCATATATTTT. Its protein product is CATSRDRRIDGNTIYF. The whole variable domain, filled in from reference TRBV15 and TRBJ1-3, reads DAMVIQNPRYQVTQFGKPVTLSCSQTLNHNVMYWYQQKSSQAPKLLFHYYDKDFNNEADTPDNFQSRRPNTSFCFLDIRSPGLGDTAMYLCATSRDRRIDGNTIYFGEGSWLTVV.

This chain uses TRBV6-1 with TRBJ2-4, with D possibly matching TRBD2 (6 bases). Germline V lookup: CDR1 MNHNS, CDR2 SASEGT. V lost 8 bases and J 0 bases, leaving 14 bases between the germline ends. This CDR3 has 15 residues. The CDR3 region is CASGESGRAKNIQYF. DNA of the CDR3: TGTGCCAGCGGCGAAAGCGGGCGAGCCAAAAACATTCAGTACTTC.